These 10 T cell receptor beta chains originate from one sample sequenced in a study of blood T cell repertoires in COVID-19. Assay used: immunoSEQ multiplex PCR; TCRdb lists only in-frame clones, some missing. The sample holds more than 300,000 clones, approximately 87% seen once. The specimen was peripheral blood. These receptor sequences come from a woman aged 25 to 45 with COVID-19, enrolled during active disease.

V is TRBV10-3 and J is TRBJ1-2; D gene ambiguous. The CDR3 length is 12 residues. From germline, CDR1 is ENHRY and CDR2 SYGVKD. Trimming removed 4 bases at V and 7 bases at J, with 10 bases between. In nucleotides, the CDR3 is TGTGCCATCAGTGGGCAGGTGGGTGGCTACACCTTC. Encoded protein: CAISGQVGGYTF.

This chain uses TRBV4-1 with TRBJ2-5; 10 bases are a match to TRBD2. V dropped 1 base and J dropped 5; count of bases not matched to a gene: 7. The germline CDR1 and CDR2 sequences are MGHRA and YSYEKL. The CDR3 has 16 residues. CDR3 sequence reads: CASSQGSSGRWETQYF. The CDR3 nucleotides read TGCGCCAGCAGCCAAGGGTCTAGCGGGAGATGGGAGACCCAGTACTTC.

V usage is TRBV2 and J usage is TRBJ1-6, with TRBD1 matching 9 bases. V was clipped by 4 bases and J by 9 bases; unmatched bases: 10. Looked up from germline, CDR1 is SNHLY and CDR2 is FYNNEI. CDR3 length equals 16 residues. The chain's CDR3 is CASSGGRDRAGSPLHF. The CDR3 bases are TGTGCCAGCAGTGGTGGGCGGGACAGGGCCGGTTCACCCCTCCACTTT.

This clone has a count of ten or more. The chain uses TRBV21-1 and TRBJ2-3; the D call of TRBD2 is as the table states it, not checked on the DNA. TRBV21-1 is a recognized pseudogene. The CDR3 sequence is 19 residues long. This CDR3 reads CASAGRLAERFVGTDTQYF. CDR3 nucleotides: TGTGCCAGCGCGGGGCGGCTAGCGGAGCGCTTTGTGGGCACAGATACGCAGTATTTT.

The genes are TRBV28 and TRBJ2-2; TRBD1 agrees at 9 bases. The CDR3 has 15 amino acids. V was pared by 6 bases and J by 5 bases, with 7 bases of the junction left unmatched. Germline V gene lookup returns CDR1 MDHEN and CDR2 SYDVKM. The CDR3 is CASRKGQGSTGELFF. CDR3 bases: TGTGCCAGCAGGAAGGGACAGGGTAGTACCGGGGAGCTGTTTTTT.

The chain is built from TRBV28 and TRBJ2-7; 7 positions match TRBD1. This CDR3 region has 14 residues. The germline CDR1 and CDR2 sequences are MDHEN and SYDVKM. V trimming: 4 bases; J trimming: 0 bases; junction bases outside the gene matches: 3. CDR3 protein: CASSSTGDSYEQYF. As DNA, the CDR3 is TGTGCCAGCAGTTCTACAGGGGACTCCTACGAGCAGTACTTC.

This clone appeared a single time. The chain links TRBV19 to TRBJ1-1; 7 bases align to TRBD1. This CDR3 is built from 15 residues. Germline V gene data show CDR1 as LNHDA and CDR2 as SQIVND (reference sequence). V shed 6 bases, J shed 0 bases, and the junction held 7 bases outside the gene matches. CDR3 loop: CASRGDRPLNTEAFF. CDR3 DNA sequence: TGTGCCAGTAGGGGGGACAGACCTCTGAACACTGAAGCTTTCTTT.

The J gene is TRBJ1-3, the V gene TRBV9; 8 bases are shared with TRBD1. Germline V gives CDR1 SGDLS, CDR2 YYNGEE. This CDR3 is 14 amino acids long. The J segment lost 4 bases and the V segment lost 4 bases, leaving 4 bases of the junction unmatched. The CDR3 bases are TGTGCCAGCAGCTCCCAGGGGGCCGGAAACACCATATATTTT. Translated: CASSSQGAGNTIYF.

The rearrangement joins TRBV5-1 to TRBJ1-1; 7 bases agree with TRBD1. Looked up from germline, CDR1 is SGHRS and CDR2 is YFSETQ. This CDR3 contains 15 residues. Losses at the gene ends were 3 bases for V and 4 bases for J; bases not matched to a gene: 9. The DNA for the CDR3 is TGCGCCAGCAGCTCTCAGGGGGTTGGGGCCACTGAAGCTTTCTTT. It encodes CASSSQGVGATEAFF. Together with reference TRBV5-1 and TRBJ1-1, the CDR3 gives the full variable domain: KAGVTQTPRYLIKTRGQQVTLSCSPISGHRSVSWYQQTPGQGLQFLFEYFSETQRNKGNFPGRFSGRQFSNSRSEMNVSTLELGDSALYLCASSSQGVGATEAFFGQGTRLTVV.

The count of this clone is one. A far more abundant clone sits one base away, making this likely a read error. The rearrangement joins TRBV11-1 to TRBJ2-7, with 8 bases that match TRBD1. Germline V gene data show CDR1 as SGHAT and CDR2 as FQDESV (reference sequence). Trimming at V came to 4 bases and at J to 4 bases, leaving 3 bases not matched to a gene. The CDR3 has 13 residues. CDR3 coding DNA: TGTGCCAGCAGCTCCCGGGACAGGTACGAGCAGTACTTC. Its protein is CASSSRDRYEQYF.